These 25 T cell receptor beta chains came from one sample sequenced in a study of blood T cells in healthy people across ages. A second about 7 to 12 cycle PCR used barcoded and J-beta primers. In TCRdb, the 5' RACE reads were re-called with MiXCR into one record per CDR3 protein. The table has about 1.7 million distinct CDR3 sequences, over 25% seen once. The sample taken for sequencing was blood. The source of these receptors is a woman between 25 and 40 years old in good health.

This clonotype was observed a few times. J is TRBJ1-5 and V is TRBV6-6, with 7 bases fitting TRBD1. J lost 4 bases, V lost 8 bases, and 11 bases had no gene match. The CDR3 runs to 15 residues. Germline V lookup: CDR1 MNHNY, CDR2 SVGAGI (reference sequence). The CDR3 region is CASPTRDSWNQPQHF. DNA for the CDR3: TGTGCCAGCCCCACTAGGGACAGTTGGAATCAGCCCCAGCATTTT.

The table lists this clonotype with many counts. The chain combines TRBV5-1 with TRBJ2-5; D could derive from TRBD1 or TRBD2 (6 bases each). V was pared by 1 base and J by 1 base, with 14 bases between. The CDR3 is made up of 16 amino acids. The V gene's germline CDR1 is SGHRS and CDR2 YFSETQ. This CDR3 reads CASSLIPRGGQETQYF. The DNA for the CDR3 is TGCGCCAGCAGCTTGATCCCCAGGGGAGGCCAAGAGACCCAGTACTTC. The variable domain in full, with the rest retrieved from reference TRBV5-1 and TRBJ2-5, is KAGVTQTPRYLIKTRGQQVTLSCSPISGHRSVSWYQQTPGQGLQFLFEYFSETQRNKGNFPGRFSGRQFSNSRSEMNVSTLELGDSALYLCASSLIPRGGQETQYFGPGTRLLVL.

This clonotype was seen many times. V usage is TRBV27 and J usage is TRBJ2-4; D remains unclear. The germline V gene encodes CDR1 MNHEY and CDR2 SMNVEV (reference sequence). The CDR3 is made up of 14 amino acids. V was shortened by 8 bases and J by 0 bases, with 11 bases between the two germline ends. The CDR3 sequence is CASRGKLAKNIQYF. In nucleotides, the CDR3 is TGTGCCAGCCGTGGGAAACTAGCCAAAAACATTCAGTACTTC.

This clonotype came up many times. This sequence joins TRBV10-3 and TRBJ1-2, with D possibly TRBD1 on 6 matching bases. CDR3 length: 16 amino acids. Germline-derived CDR1 and CDR2 are ENHRY and SYGVKD. Trimming left V 0 bases short and J 4 bases short, with 15 bases between. The CDR3 loop reads CAISESHRTATYGYTF. The CDR3 coding sequence is TGTGCCATCAGTGAGTCGCATAGGACAGCGACCTATGGCTACACCTTC.

As for this clonotype: A read error is possible here, since a much larger clone lies one base away. The V and J genes are TRBV29-1 and TRBJ2-3; 8 nucleotides align to TRBD2. Germline V gene data show CDR1 as SQVTM and CDR2 as ANQGSEA. The CDR3 loop spans 14 amino acids. V trimming: 3 bases; J trimming: 5 bases; junction bases outside the gene matches: 7. CDR3 DNA: TGCAGCGTTGAGCGAGCGGGAGTCGTAGATACGCAGTATTTT. This gives the protein CSVERAGVVDTQYF.

This clonotype was seen ten or more times. The chain recombines TRBV20-1 with TRBJ2-7; D possibly uses TRBD1 or TRBD2 (7 bases each). The CDR3 extends over 16 amino acids. Trimming removed 3 bases from V and 5 bases from J, with 23 bases in between. From germline, CDR1 is DFQATT and CDR2 SNEGSKA (reference sequence). The DNA of the CDR3 is TGCAGTGCTAGCTTTCAGGGGGAATCGGGAGGAAACGAGCAGTACTTC. It is translated as CSASFQGESGGNEQYF.

This clonotype has only a few counts. J is TRBJ2-5 and V is TRBV20-1; 9 bases agree with TRBD2. Germline V CDR1 and CDR2: DFQATT, SNEGSKA (reference sequence). The CDR3 totals 15 residues. J lost 4 bases, V lost 5 bases, and 11 bases had no gene match. CDR3 in amino acids: CSALRGLAPLETQYF. CDR3 in DNA: TGCAGTGCTCTTCGGGGACTAGCACCTCTAGAGACCCAGTACTTC.

The V call is TRBV7-9, the J call TRBJ2-1; TRBD1 might be the D (7 bases). Trimming cost V 8 bases and J 6 bases, with 17 bases left between them. Germline loops: CDR1 SEHNR, CDR2 FQNEAQ (reference sequence). This CDR3 is 14 amino acids long. CDR3 sequence reads: CASSQGQGGNEQFF. In DNA form, the CDR3 reads TGTGCCAGCTCCCAGGGGCAGGGGGGCAATGAGCAGTTCTTC.

The sample holds a few counts of this clonotype. The CDR3 is CASSRGQGDYEQYF. The CDR3 bases are TGTGCCAGCAGCCGTGGACAGGGAGATTACGAGCAGTACTTC. The rearrangement links TRBV7-3 to TRBJ2-4; 8 bases agree with TRBD1. Gene TRBJ2-7 matches the end of the DNA better, so the J call may be wrong. The CDR3 runs to 14 residues. CDR1 and CDR2 (germline): SGHTA, FQGTGA.

At least ten counts were recorded for this clonotype. This sequence joins TRBV9 and TRBJ2-7; 9 nucleotides line up with TRBD2. The V and J ends lost 3 bases and 7 bases, in that order; junction bases with no gene match: 11. The CDR3 totals 15 residues. Germline lookup yields CDR1 SGDLS and CDR2 YYNGEE. The DNA for the CDR3 is TGTGCCAGCAGCGCCTCCGGGACTAGCCTCTTAGAGCAGTACTTC. The encoded protein is CASSASGTSLLEQYF.

This clonotype was detected ten times or more. The V call is TRBV5-6, the J call TRBJ2-7; D uncertain. Germline V CDR1 and CDR2: SGHDT, YYEEEE. The CDR3 extends over 13 amino acids. V was trimmed by 4 bases and J by 1 base, leaving 9 bases between them. Written as DNA, the CDR3 is TGTGCCAGCAGCGCAGTGGATTCCTACGAGCAGTACTTC. It is translated as CASSAVDSYEQYF.

The chain combines TRBV11-1 with TRBJ2-3; TRBD1 aligns across 11 bases. Germline V lookup: CDR1 SGHAT, CDR2 FQDESV (reference sequence). This CDR3 is 17 amino acids long. With V trimmed by 4 bases and J by 4 bases, 10 bases remained unmatched. The CDR3 sequence: CASSYFPGTGGPDTQYF. The CDR3 coding sequence is TGTGCCAGCAGCTATTTCCCCGGGACAGGGGGGCCAGATACGCAGTATTTT.

This clonotype turned up a few times. This chain's CDR3 is CASSSSGQGDEKLFF. The DNA for the CDR3 is TGTGCCAGCAGTTCCTCGGGACAGGGGGATGAAAAACTGTTTTTT. The rearrangement joins TRBV27 to TRBJ1-4; the match to TRBD1 covers 11 bases. CDR3 size: 15 residues. With 4 bases clipped from V and 6 bases from J, the junction kept 4 bases outside the gene matches. Per germline, CDR1 MNHEY and CDR2 SMNVEV (reference sequence). Full variable domain (outside the CDR3, taken from reference TRBV27 and TRBJ1-4): EAQVTQNPRYLITVTGKKLTVTCSQNMNHEYMSWYRQDPGLGLRQIYYSMNVEVTDKGDVPEGYKVSRKEKRNFPLILESPSPNQTSLYFCASSSSGQGDEKLFFGSGTQLSVL.

The chain recombines TRBV18 with TRBJ2-1; 7 bases line up with TRBD1. CDR3 size: 16 residues. Trimming took 2 bases from V and 3 from J; bases not matched to a gene: 7. Looked up from germline, CDR1 is KGHSH and CDR2 is LQKENI. The CDR3 spells CASSPNRGQNYNEQFF. In DNA, the CDR3 is TGTGCCAGCTCACCAAATAGGGGGCAAAACTACAATGAGCAGTTCTTC.

This clonotype has only a few counts. One end of the junction does not line up with germline, which may come from a read error. V and J are TRBV12-5 and TRBJ2-5; a possible D gene is TRBD2 (6 bases). CDR3 size: 15 residues. CDR1 LGHNT and CDR2 FRNRAP come from the germline V gene. In DNA form, the CDR3 reads TGTGCTAGTGGTCCCCTGCGGGGTGTAGGAGAGGCCCAGTACTTC. This encodes CASGPLRGVGEAQYF. The entire variable domain, with the rest obtained from reference TRBV12-5 and TRBJ2-5, is as follows: DARVTQTPRHKVTEMGQEVTMRCQPILGHNTVFWYRQTMMQGLELLAYFRNRAPLDDSGMPKDRFSAEMPDATLATLKIQPSEPRDSAVYFCASGPLRGVGEAQYFGPGTRLLVL.

The chain recombines TRBV27 with TRBJ2-5; TRBD2 matches 10 bases. V gave up 6 bases and J gave up 2 bases; unmatched junction bases: 6. CDR1 is MNHEY, CDR2 SMNVEV, per germline (reference sequence). This CDR3 region has 15 residues. CDR3 coding DNA: TGTGCCAGCAGGAATAGCGGGGGGTTTCAAGAGACCCAGTACTTC. Protein: CASRNSGGFQETQYF.

This clonotype occurred many times. This sequence joins TRBV4-3 and TRBJ2-7; 7 bases are shared with TRBD2. Per the germline V gene, CDR1 is LGHNA and CDR2 is YSLEER. The CDR3 totals 14 residues. The trim removed 0 bases at V and 2 bases at J, leaving 1 base unmatched. Written as DNA, the CDR3 is TGCGCCAGCAGCCAAGATCGGGGGGCCTACGAGCAGTACTTC. Translating gives CASSQDRGAYEQYF.

This clonotype was observed a few times. CDR3 coding DNA: TGTGCCAGTGGAAGAGGGGGGGAAAAACTGTTTTTT. Residues: CASGRGGEKLFF. The rearrangement uses TRBV9 and TRBJ1-4, with D tentatively TRBD1 (6 bases). Germline V gene lookup returns CDR1 SGDLS and CDR2 YYNGEE. V shed 8 bases and J shed 8 bases, with 13 bases lying between them. CDR3 size: 12 residues.

The chain couples TRBV2 to TRBJ1-5; possibly TRBD1 for D (6 bases). The germline V gene encodes CDR1 SNHLY and CDR2 FYNNEI. With 3 bases removed from V and 2 bases from J, the gap between germline ends came to 14 bases. The CDR3 spans 16 residues. The CDR3 nucleotides are TGTGCCAGCAGTGAGGGGGCTTCCCGGGGCAATCAGCCCCAGCATTTT. This gives the protein CASSEGASRGNQPQHF. Variable domain in full (rest from reference TRBV2 and TRBJ1-5): EPEVTQTPSHQVTQMGQEVILRCVPISNHLYFYWYRQILGQKVEFLVSFYNNEISEKSEIFDDQFSVERPDGSNFTLKIRSTKLEDSAMYFCASSEGASRGNQPQHFGDGTRLSIL.

This clonotype was counted ten times or more. The chain carries TRBV5-1 and TRBJ2-1; 13 bases map to TRBD2. Germline assignment: CDR1 SGHRS and CDR2 YFSETQ. The CDR3 runs 15 residues. V dropped 4 bases and J dropped 7; count of bases not matched to a gene: 5. The CDR3 DNA reads TGCGCCAGCAGCCGAGGGACTAGCGGGGTGAATGAGCAGTTCTTC. It translates to CASSRGTSGVNEQFF.

The chain joins TRBV19 to TRBJ1-2; 7 positions agree with TRBD1. Germline V gives CDR1 LNHDA, CDR2 SQIVND (reference sequence). This CDR3 region has 12 residues. The V and J ends lost 7 bases and 7 bases, in that order; junction bases with no gene match: 6. The CDR3 loop reads CASTDRDAGYTF. The CDR3 region has the DNA TGTGCCAGTACCGACAGGGACGCTGGCTACACCTTC. The whole variable domain, remainder taken from reference TRBV19 and TRBJ1-2, is DGGITQSPKYLFRKEGQNVTLSCEQNLNHDAMYWYRQDPGQGLRLIYYSQIVNDFQKGDIAEGYSVSREKKESFPLTVTSAQKNPTAFYLCASTDRDAGYTFGSGTRLTVV.

With regard to this clonotype: An end of the junction does not agree with germline; a read error may underlie this. The chain is built from TRBV7-9 and TRBJ2-4; 9 bases agree with TRBD2. The J call may be incorrect, as the DNA end agrees better with TRBJ2-7. The CDR3 sequence is 14 residues long. Per the germline V gene, CDR1 is SEHNR and CDR2 is FQNEAQ (reference sequence). The CDR3, as DNA: TGTGTCAGCAGTTATTCTAGCGGGGCCTACGAGCAGTACTTC. This sequence encodes CVSSYSSGAYEQYF.

With regard to this clonotype: A read error may be the cause here, since a much bigger clone is one base away. The chain employs TRBV6-6 and TRBJ1-2; perhaps TRBD1 as D (5 bases). This CDR3 contains 12 residues. Germline V gene data show CDR1 as MNHNY and CDR2 as SVGAGI (reference sequence). The CDR3 sequence is CASRGQLGGCTF. DNA of the CDR3: TGTGCCAGCAGAGGACAACTAGGTGGCTGCACCTTC.

The J gene is TRBJ2-4, the V gene TRBV3-1; 7 bases are a match to TRBD1. With 3 bases clipped from V and 13 bases from J, the junction kept 12 bases outside the gene matches. Germline values: CDR1 LGHDT, CDR2 YNNKEL (reference sequence). The CDR3 covers 14 residues. The CDR3 sequence: CASSHRDRDYKQYF. CDR3 coding DNA: TGTGCCAGCAGCCACCGGGACAGAGACTACAAGCAGTACTTC. Full variable domain (missing parts from reference TRBV3-1 and TRBJ2-4): DTAVSQTPKYLVTQMGNDKSIKCEQNLGHDTMYWYKQDSKKFLKIMFSYNNKELIINETVPNRFSPKSPDKAHLNLHINSLELGDSAVYFCASSHRDRDYKQYFGAGTRLSVL.

In this sample, this clonotype turned up many times. This chain uses TRBV9 with TRBJ1-2; possible D gene TRBD1, 5 bases. Trimming removed 0 bases at V and 6 bases at J, with 15 bases between. CDR1 SGDLS and CDR2 YYNGEE come from the germline V gene. This CDR3 comprises 15 residues. CDR3 in DNA: TGTGCCAGCAGCGTAGCTACTATCCCCAGGGATGGCTACACCTTC. It encodes CASSVATIPRDGYTF.